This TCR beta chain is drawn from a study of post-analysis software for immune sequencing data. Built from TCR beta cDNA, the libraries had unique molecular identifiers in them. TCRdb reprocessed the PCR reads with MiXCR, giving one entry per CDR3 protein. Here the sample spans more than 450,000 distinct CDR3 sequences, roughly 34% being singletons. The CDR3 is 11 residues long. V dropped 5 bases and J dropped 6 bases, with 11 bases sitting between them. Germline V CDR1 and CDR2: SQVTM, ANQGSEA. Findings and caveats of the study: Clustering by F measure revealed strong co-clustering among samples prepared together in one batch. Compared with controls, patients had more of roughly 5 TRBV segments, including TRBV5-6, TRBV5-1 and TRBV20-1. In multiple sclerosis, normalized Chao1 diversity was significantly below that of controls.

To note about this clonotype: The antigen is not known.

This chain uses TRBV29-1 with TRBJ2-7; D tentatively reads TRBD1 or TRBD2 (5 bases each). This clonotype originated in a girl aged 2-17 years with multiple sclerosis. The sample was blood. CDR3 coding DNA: TGCAGCGTTTCGAGGGGTTTCGAGCAGTACTTC. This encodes CSVSRGFEQYF.